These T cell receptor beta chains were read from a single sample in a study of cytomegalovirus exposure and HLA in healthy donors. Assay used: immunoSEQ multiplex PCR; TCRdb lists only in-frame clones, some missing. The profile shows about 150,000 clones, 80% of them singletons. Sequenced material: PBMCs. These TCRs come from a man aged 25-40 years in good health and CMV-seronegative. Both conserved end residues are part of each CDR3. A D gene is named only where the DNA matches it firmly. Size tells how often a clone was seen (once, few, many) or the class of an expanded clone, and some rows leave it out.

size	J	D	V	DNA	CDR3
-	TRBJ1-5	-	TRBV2	TGTGCCAGCAGGGCCAGCAGGGATGGGTATAGCAATCAGCCCCAGCATTTT	CASRASRDGYSNQPQHF
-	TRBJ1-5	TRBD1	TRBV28	TGTGCCAGCAGTTTTCCGGGACAGGGTTTTCAGCCCCAGCATTTT	CASSFPGQGFQPQHF
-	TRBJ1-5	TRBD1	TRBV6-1	TGTGCCAGCAGTGAAGTGGGACAGGGACGGTATAGCAATCAGCCCCAGCATTTT	CASSEVGQGRYSNQPQHF
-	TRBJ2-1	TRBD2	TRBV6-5	TGTGCCAGCAGTTACGGAGTAGCGGGAGGTAATGAGCAGTTCTTC	CASSYGVAGGNEQFF
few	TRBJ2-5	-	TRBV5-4	TGTGCCAGCAGCCCTCTGGGGCCAGCGTCAGAGACCCAGTACTTC	CASSPLGPASETQYF
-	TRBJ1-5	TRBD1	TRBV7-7	TGTGCCAGCAGCTTAGCCGGGACAGGAAAAGTGGATCAGCCCCAGCATTTT	CASSLAGTGKVDQPQHF
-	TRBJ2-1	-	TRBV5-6	TGTGCCAGCAGCTTGGCTAGGCCTTCCTACAATGAGCAGTTCTTC	CASSLARPSYNEQFF
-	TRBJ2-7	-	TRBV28	TGTGCCAGCAGAGACACAGGGGCGGGGTACGAGCAGTACTTC	CASRDTGAGYEQYF
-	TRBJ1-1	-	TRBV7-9	TGTGCCAGCAGCTTAACGGGGAACACTGAAGCTTTCTTT	CASSLTGNTEAFF
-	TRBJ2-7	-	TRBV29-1	TGCAGCGTTGGAGGACTCCTTTCCGGCGAGCAGTACTTC	CSVGGLLSGEQYF
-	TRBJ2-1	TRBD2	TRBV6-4	TGTGCCAGCAGTGACTTGGCGGGAGGGGGGGGTGAGCAGTTCTTC	CASSDLAGGGGEQFF
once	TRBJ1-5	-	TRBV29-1	TGCAGCGTCGCCCCCCTCGAGGGTCAGCCCCAGCATTTT	CSVAPLEGQPQHF
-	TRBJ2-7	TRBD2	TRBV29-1	TGCAGCGTTCGGGGGGGTAGCGCCTACGAGCAGTACTTC	CSVRGGSAYEQYF
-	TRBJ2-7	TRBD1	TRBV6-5	TGTGCCAGCAGTTACTCCGGGACAGGGGGCCCCTACGAGCAGTACTTC	CASSYSGTGGPYEQYF
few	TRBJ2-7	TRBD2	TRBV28	TGTGCCAGCAGTTTCGCTAGCGGGAGATACGAGCAGTACTTC	CASSFASGRYEQYF
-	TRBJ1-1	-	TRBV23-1	TGCGCCAGCAGTCAATCGGGCAGATGGACTCGTGGAGACACTGAAGCTTTCTTT	CASSQSGRWTRGDTEAFF
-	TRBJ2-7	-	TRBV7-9	TGTGCCAGCAGCTTAGCAGGGAGCTCCTACGAGCAGTACTTC	CASSLAGSSYEQYF
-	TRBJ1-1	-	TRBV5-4	TGTGCCAGCAGCTTATCCGCTACGAACACTGAAGCTTTCTTT	CASSLSATNTEAFF
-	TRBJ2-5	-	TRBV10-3	TGTGCCATCAGTGAGCCCTACGGGACTGGTGCAGAGACCCAGTACTTC	CAISEPYGTGAETQYF
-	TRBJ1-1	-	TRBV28	TGTGCCAGCAGTTTATTTTGGGGATATTGGGAGTCCCACACTGAAGCTTTCTTT	CASSLFWGYWESHTEAFF
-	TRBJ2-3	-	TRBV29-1	TGCAGCGTCAGGCCTAGCGGCACAGATACGCAGTATTTT	CSVRPSGTDTQYF
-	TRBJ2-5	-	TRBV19	TGTGCCAGTAGTAGAGTCCCCCGGGAATCTCCAGAGACCCAGTACTTC	CASSRVPRESPETQYF
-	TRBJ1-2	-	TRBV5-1	TGCGCCAGCAGCTTAACAGATTATGGCTACACCTTC	CASSLTDYGYTF
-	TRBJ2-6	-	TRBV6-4	TGTGCCAGCAGTGACTCCGGCTCTGGGGCCAACGTCCTGACTTTC	CASSDSGSGANVLTF
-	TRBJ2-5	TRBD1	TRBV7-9	TGTGCCAGCAGCCCGGGGACAGGGGGGGAGACCCAGTACTTC	CASSPGTGGETQYF
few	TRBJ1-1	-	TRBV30	TGTGCCTGGAGCCCGGGATCTAACACTGAAGCTTTCTTT	CAWSPGSNTEAFF
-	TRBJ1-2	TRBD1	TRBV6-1	TGTGCCAGCAGTGAAGCGGGACAGGGGGCCACCTATGGCTACACCTTC	CASSEAGQGATYGYTF
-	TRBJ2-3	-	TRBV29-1	TGCAGCGACGCCCCGGGAGTAGATACGCAGTATTTT	CSDAPGVDTQYF
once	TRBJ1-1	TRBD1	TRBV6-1	TGTGCCAGCAATCGGACAGGAATGAACACTGAAGCTTTCTTT	CASNRTGMNTEAFF
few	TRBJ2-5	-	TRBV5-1	TGCGCCAGCAGCTTGGGGCAGCAAGAGACCCAGTACTTC	CASSLGQQETQYF
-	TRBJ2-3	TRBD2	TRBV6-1	TGTGCCAGCAGCGAATCAGGACTAGCGGGAACAGATACGCAGTATTTT	CASSESGLAGTDTQYF
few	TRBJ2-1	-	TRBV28	TGTGCCAGCAGTTTGGGCGGGGTGGAATACAATGAGCAGTTCTTC	CASSLGGVEYNEQFF
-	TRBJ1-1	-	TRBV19	TGTGCCAGTAGACTGTCCGGACAAGCGAACACTGAAGCTTTCTTT	CASRLSGQANTEAFF
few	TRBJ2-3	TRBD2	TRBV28	TGTGCCAGCGCCGCGGGCGGGAGGGATACGCAGTATTTT	CASAAGGRDTQYF
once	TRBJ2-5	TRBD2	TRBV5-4	TGTGCCAGCAGCTTAGAAGGACTAGCGGGAGCGGGGGAGACCCAGTACTTC	CASSLEGLAGAGETQYF
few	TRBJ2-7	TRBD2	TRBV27	TGTGCCAGCAGTCTGAAGCGGGGATCCTACGAGCAGTACTTC	CASSLKRGSYEQYF
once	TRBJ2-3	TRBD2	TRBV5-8	TGTGCCAGCAGCTTTAGGAGAACTAGCGGAAGCACAGATACGCAGTATTTT	CASSFRRTSGSTDTQYF
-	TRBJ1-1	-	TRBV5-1	TGCGCCAGCAGCTTGCGAGGGGGTGGGGGTTACACTGAAGCTTTCTTT	CASSLRGGGGYTEAFF
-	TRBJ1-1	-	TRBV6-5	TGTGCCAGCAGTTTACTCCCCCGGGTGAACACTGAAGCTTTCTTT	CASSLLPRVNTEAFF
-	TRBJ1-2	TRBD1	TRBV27	TGTGCCAGCACCCCGGGACAGGGGGTTGCCTATGGCTACACCTTC	CASTPGQGVAYGYTF
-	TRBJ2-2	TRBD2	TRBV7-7	TGTGCCAGCAGCCCCAGCGGGAGACGAGCCGGGGAGCTGTTTTTT	CASSPSGRRAGELFF
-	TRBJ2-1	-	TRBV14	TGTGCCAGCAGCCAAGAAGTAGCGGCCTACAATGAGCAGTTCTTC	CASSQEVAAYNEQFF
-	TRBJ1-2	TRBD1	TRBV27	TGTGCCAGCAGTTCCGGGACAGGCACCCTGGAGGGATACACCTTC	CASSSGTGTLEGYTF
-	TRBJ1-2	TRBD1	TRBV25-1	TGTGCCAGCATCCAGGGGGCTCGGGGCTACACCTTC	CASIQGARGYTF
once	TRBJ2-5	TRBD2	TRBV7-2	TGTGCCAGCAGCCGCCGACTAGCGGGAGTTGAGACCCAGTACTTC	CASSRRLAGVETQYF
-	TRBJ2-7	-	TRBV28	TGTGCCAGCAGTTTTCGTTTCCCCTACGAGCAGTACTTC	CASSFRFPYEQYF
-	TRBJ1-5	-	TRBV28	TGTGCCAGCAGTCTGGCAGGGAAAGGTCAGCCCCAGCATTTT	CASSLAGKGQPQHF
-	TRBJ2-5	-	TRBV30	TGTGCCTGGAATCAGGGCCAAGAGACCCAGTACTTC	CAWNQGQETQYF
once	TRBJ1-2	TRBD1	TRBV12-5	TGTGCTAGTGGTTTGGGAACAGGGGGAGGGTACTATGGCTACACCTTC	CASGLGTGGGYYGYTF
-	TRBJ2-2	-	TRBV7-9	TGTGCCAGCAGCTTAGGTGGGGCTACCGGGGAGCTGTTTTTT	CASSLGGATGELFF
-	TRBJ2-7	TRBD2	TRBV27	TGTGCCAGCAGTCTAGCGGGGAGCTCCTACGAGCAGTACTTC	CASSLAGSSYEQYF
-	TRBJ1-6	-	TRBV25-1	TGTGCCAGCAGTGAATTAGGGGGTAAAGCGGGATCACCCCTCCACTTT	CASSELGGKAGSPLHF
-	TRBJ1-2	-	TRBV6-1	TGTGCCAGCAGGATACAGAGAACTAACTATGGCTACACCTTC	CASRIQRTNYGYTF
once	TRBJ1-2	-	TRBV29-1	TGCAGCGTTGGCCTGTCTTTTGGAGACGGCTACACCTTC	CSVGLSFGDGYTF
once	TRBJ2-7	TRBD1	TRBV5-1	TGCGCCAGCAGCCCGCTCGGGACAGAGGGCGAGCAGTACTTC	CASSPLGTEGEQYF